The clone carrying this T cell receptor (beta chain) was observed a handful of times. At one end the junction does not follow the germline gene, possibly because of a read error. This record comes from a study of T cells of healthy individuals. The V gene's germline CDR1 is MDHEN and CDR2 SYDVKM. The CDR3 loop spans 13 amino acids. TCRdb processed the 5' RACE reads anew with MiXCR; each CDR3 protein has one entry. This sample has about 100,000 distinct CDR3 sequences, with 17% found just once. The source is a human donor in good health. This chain uses TRBV28 with TRBJ1-3, with D maybe TRBD1 (5 bases). CDR3 DNA sequence: TGTGCCAGCAGTTTCGCCGGGGTGGGGGTTATGGATTTT. Translating gives CASSFAGVGVMDF.